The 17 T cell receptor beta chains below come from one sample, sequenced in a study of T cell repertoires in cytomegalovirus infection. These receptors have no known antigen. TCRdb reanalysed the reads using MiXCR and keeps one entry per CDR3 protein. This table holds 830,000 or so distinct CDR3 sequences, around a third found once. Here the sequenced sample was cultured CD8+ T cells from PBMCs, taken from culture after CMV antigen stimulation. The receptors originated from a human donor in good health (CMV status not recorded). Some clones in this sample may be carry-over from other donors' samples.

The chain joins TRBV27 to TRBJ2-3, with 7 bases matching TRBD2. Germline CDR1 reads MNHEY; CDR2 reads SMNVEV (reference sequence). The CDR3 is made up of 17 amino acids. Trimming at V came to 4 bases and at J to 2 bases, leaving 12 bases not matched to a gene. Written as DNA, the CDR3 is TGTGCCAGCAGTTCTCTAAACCCCAGCGGGGTCACAGATACGCAGTATTTT. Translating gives CASSSLNPSGVTDTQYF.

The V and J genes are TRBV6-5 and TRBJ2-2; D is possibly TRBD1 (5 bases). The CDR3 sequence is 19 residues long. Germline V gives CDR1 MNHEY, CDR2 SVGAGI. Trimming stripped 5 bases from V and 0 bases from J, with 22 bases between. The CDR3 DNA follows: TGTGCCAGCAGTAGCCGACAGAGCCGTGATCCTTCGAACACCGGGGAGCTGTTTTTT. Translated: CASSSRQSRDPSNTGELFF.

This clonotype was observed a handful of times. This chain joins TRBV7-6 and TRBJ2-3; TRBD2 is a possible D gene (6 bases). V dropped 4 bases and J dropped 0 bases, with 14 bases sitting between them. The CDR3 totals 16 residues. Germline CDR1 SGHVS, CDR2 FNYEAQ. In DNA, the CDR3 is TGTGCCAGCAGCTGGGAAGCGGGTTTTAGCACAGATACGCAGTATTTT. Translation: CASSWEAGFSTDTQYF.

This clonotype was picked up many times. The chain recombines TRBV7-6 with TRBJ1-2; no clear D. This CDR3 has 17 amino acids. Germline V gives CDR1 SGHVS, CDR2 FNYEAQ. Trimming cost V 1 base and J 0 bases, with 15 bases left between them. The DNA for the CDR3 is TGTGCCAGCAGCTTAGGTGGCAAGCCACGGGCTAACTATGGCTACACCTTC. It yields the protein CASSLGGKPRANYGYTF.

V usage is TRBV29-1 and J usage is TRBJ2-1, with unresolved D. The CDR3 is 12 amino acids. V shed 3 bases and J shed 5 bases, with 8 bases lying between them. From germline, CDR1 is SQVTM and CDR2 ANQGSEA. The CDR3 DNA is TGCAGCGTTGACAACCAAAACAATGAGCAGTTCTTC. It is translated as CSVDNQNNEQFF.

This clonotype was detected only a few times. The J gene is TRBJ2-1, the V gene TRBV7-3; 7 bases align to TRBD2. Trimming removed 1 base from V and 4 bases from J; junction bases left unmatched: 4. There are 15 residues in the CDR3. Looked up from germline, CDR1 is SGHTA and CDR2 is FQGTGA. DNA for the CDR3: TGTGCCAGCAGCTTAAAAAGCGGGGAATACAATGAGCAGTTCTTC. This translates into CASSLKSGEYNEQFF.

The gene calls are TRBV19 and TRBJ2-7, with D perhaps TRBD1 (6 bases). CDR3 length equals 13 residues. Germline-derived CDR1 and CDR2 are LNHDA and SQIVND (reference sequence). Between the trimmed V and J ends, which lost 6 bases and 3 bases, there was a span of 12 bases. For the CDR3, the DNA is TGTGCCAGTAGAGAGCGACAGGACTACGAGCAGTACTTC. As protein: CASRERQDYEQYF.

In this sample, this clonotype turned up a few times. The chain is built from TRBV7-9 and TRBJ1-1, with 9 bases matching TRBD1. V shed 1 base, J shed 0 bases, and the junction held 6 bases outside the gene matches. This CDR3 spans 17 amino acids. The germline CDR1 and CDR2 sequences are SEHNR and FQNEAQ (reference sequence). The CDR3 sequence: CASSLVGQGTMNTEAFF. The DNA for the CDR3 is TGTGCCAGCAGCTTAGTGGGACAGGGAACCATGAACACTGAAGCTTTCTTT.

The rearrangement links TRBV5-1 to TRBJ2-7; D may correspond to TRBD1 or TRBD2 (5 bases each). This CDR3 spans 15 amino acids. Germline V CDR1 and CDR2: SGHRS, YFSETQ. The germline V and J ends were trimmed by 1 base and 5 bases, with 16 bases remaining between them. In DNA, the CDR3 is TGCGCCAGCAGCTTGACCGGGACCATCATGGACGAGCAGTACTTC. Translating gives CASSLTGTIMDEQYF.

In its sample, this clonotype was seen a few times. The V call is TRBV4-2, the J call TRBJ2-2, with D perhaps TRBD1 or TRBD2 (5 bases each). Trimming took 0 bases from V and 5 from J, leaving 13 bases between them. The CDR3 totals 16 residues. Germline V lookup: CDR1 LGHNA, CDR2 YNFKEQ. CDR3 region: CASSQEKRGGTGELFF. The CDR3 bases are TGTGCCAGCAGCCAAGAAAAGAGGGGTGGGACCGGGGAGCTGTTTTTT.

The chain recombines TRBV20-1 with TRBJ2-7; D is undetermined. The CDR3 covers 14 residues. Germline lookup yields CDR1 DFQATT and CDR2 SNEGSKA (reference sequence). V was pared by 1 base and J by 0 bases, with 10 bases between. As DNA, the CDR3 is TGCAGTGCTAGAGGACCTGAGTCCTCCTACGAGCAGTACTTC. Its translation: CSARGPESSYEQYF.

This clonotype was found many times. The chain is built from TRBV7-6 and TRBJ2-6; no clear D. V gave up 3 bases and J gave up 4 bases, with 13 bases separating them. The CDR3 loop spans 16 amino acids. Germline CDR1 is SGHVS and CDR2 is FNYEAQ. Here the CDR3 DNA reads TGTGCCAGCAGCTTGGGCGTATCCTGGGGGGCCAACGTCCTGACTTTC. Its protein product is CASSLGVSWGANVLTF.

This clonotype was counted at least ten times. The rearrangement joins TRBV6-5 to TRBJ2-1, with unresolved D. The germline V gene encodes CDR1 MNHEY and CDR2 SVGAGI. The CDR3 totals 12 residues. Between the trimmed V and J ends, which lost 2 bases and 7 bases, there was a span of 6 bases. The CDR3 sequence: CASSYDGNEQFF. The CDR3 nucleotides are TGTGCCAGCAGTTACGACGGGAATGAGCAGTTCTTC.

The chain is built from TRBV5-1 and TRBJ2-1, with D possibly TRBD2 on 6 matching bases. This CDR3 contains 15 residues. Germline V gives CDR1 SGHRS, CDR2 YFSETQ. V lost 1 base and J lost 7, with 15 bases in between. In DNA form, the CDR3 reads TGCGCCAGCAGCTTGAACGGGGGTCTGGGGAATGAGCAGTTCTTC. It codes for CASSLNGGLGNEQFF.

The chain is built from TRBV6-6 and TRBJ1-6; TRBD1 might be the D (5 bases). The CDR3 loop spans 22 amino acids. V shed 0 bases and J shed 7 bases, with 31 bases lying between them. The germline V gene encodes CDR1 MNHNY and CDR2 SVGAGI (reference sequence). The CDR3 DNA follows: TGTGCCAGCAGTTACTCGGTTAGGAAAGTGGACATCCGCTCAAGAAGCAATTCACCCCTCCACTTT. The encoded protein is CASSYSVRKVDIRSRSNSPLHF.

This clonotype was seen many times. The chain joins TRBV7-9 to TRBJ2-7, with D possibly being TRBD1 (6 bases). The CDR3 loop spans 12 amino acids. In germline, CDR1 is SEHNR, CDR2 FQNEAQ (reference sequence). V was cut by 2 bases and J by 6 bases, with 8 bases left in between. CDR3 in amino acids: CASSLRGSEQYF. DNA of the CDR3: TGTGCCAGCAGCTTAAGGGGGTCCGAGCAGTACTTC. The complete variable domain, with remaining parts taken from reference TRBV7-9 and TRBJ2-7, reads DTGVSQNPRHKITKRGQNVTFRCDPISEHNRLYWYRQTLGQGPEFLTYFQNEAQLEKSRLLSDRFSAERPKGSFSTLEIQRTEQGDSAMYLCASSLRGSEQYFGPGTRLTVT.

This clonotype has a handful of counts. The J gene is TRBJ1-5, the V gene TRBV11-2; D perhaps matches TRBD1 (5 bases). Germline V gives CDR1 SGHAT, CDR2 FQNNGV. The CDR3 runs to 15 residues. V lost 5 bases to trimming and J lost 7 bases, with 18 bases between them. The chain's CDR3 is CASSGQVGASQPQHF. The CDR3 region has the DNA TGTGCCAGCAGCGGCCAGGTAGGGGCCAGCCAGCCCCAGCATTTT.